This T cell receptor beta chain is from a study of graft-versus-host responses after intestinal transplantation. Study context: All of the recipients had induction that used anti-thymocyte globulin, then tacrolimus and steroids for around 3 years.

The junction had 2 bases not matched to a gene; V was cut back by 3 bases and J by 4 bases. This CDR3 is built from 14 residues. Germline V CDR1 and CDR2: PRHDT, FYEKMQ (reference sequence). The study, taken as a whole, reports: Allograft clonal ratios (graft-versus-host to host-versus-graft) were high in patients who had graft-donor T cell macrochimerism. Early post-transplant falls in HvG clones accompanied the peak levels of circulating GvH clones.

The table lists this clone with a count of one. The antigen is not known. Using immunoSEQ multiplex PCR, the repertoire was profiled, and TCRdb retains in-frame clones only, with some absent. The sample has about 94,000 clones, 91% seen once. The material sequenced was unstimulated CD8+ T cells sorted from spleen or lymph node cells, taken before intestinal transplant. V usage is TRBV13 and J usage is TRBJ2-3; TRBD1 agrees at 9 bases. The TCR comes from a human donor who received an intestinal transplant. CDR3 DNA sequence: TGTGCCAGCAGCTTTGGGACAGGGCCAGATACGCAGTATTTT. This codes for CASSFGTGPDTQYF.